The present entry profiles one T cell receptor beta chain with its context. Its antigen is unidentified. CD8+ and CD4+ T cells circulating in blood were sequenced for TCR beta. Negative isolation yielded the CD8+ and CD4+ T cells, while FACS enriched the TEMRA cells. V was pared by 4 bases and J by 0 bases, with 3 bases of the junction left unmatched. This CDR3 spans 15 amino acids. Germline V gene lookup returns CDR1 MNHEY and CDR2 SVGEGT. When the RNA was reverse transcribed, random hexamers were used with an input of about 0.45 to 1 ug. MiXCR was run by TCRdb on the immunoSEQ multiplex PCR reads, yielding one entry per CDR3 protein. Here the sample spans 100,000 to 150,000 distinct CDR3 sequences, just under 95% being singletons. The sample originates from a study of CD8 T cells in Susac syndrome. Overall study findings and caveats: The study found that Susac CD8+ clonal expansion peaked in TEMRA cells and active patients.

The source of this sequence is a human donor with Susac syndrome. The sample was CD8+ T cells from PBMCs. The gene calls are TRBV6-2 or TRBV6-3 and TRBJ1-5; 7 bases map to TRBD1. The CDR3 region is CASSWGQNSNQPQHF. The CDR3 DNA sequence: TGTGCCAGCAGTTGGGGACAGAATAGCAATCAGCCCCAGCATTTT.